This T cell receptor beta chain was recorded in a study of blood T cell repertoires in COVID-19. The CDR3 totals 16 residues. Germline CDR1 is MNHNY and CDR2 is SVGAGI (reference sequence). The V gene lost 2 bases and the J gene lost 4 bases, with 15 bases spanning the gap. Using immunoSEQ multiplex PCR, the repertoire was profiled, and TCRdb retains in-frame clones only, with some absent. Counted here are about 310,000 clones, about nine tenths occurring once; the ten biggest clones make up 1%. The TCR comes from a man aged 50-59 years with active or convalescent COVID-19. Sequenced material: peripheral blood. The gene calls are TRBV6-6 and TRBJ1-3; TRBD1 might be the D (6 bases). CDR3 sequence (DNA): TGTGCCAGCAGTTACCGGGGGGGCGCGGGCGGAAACACCATATATTTT. The encoded protein is CASSYRGGAGGNTIYF.